These 28 T cell receptor beta chains were sequenced from one sample in a study of T-cell reconstitution after alpha-beta-depleted transplantation in children. Construction of the TCRbeta library involved unique molecular identifiers. MiXCR, run by TCRdb on the PCR reads, gives a single entry per CDR3 protein. The table lists some 590,000 distinct CDR3 sequences, roughly a tenth of them singletons. The sequences come from PBMCs from the stem cell graft donor, collected from the stem cell graft. These receptors were taken from a human donor who donated a stem cell graft to a child with acute myeloid leukemia.

CDR3 DNA sequence: TGCAGCGTTGTAGCACCGGCTGGGGCAGATACGCAGTATTTT. Translated: CSVVAPAGADTQYF. This chain connects TRBV29-1 to TRBJ2-3; D is undetermined. V was trimmed by 4 bases and J by 4 bases, leaving 15 bases between them. The CDR3 has 14 amino acids. CDR1 and CDR2 from the germline V gene are SQVTM and ANQGSEA.

This clonotype occurred a few times. V usage is TRBV24-1 and J usage is TRBJ2-1; the match to TRBD1 covers 7 bases. V was pared by 4 bases and J by 14 bases, with 4 bases of the junction left unmatched. The CDR3 consists of 11 residues. Per germline, CDR1 KGHDR and CDR2 SFDVKD. The CDR3 loop is CATSDETGKFF. The CDR3 DNA is TGTGCCACCAGTGACGAGACAGGGAAGTTCTTC.

This clonotype came up many times. V gene TRBV4-3 combines with J gene TRBJ2-2; the match to TRBD1 covers 9 bases. Germline V lookup: CDR1 LGHNA, CDR2 YSLEER. V lost 0 bases, J lost 5 bases, and 7 bases stayed unmatched. The CDR3 is made up of 17 amino acids. DNA for the CDR3: TGCGCCAGCAGCCAAGAAAGGGGGACAGGGATAACCGGGGAGCTGTTTTTT. As protein: CASSQERGTGITGELFF.

In its sample, this clonotype was seen many times. This chain uses TRBV2 with TRBJ2-2; D is possibly TRBD2 (5 bases). This CDR3 has 12 residues. Germline loops: CDR1 SNHLY, CDR2 FYNNEI. Trimming removed 6 bases from V and 5 bases from J, with 7 bases in between. This chain's CDR3 is CASRGGTGELFF. The CDR3 DNA reads as TGTGCCAGCAGGGGCGGGACCGGGGAGCTGTTTTTT.

This clonotype appeared many times. This chain links TRBV9 with TRBJ2-2, with D tentatively TRBD2 (6 bases). The V and J ends lost 4 bases and 7 bases respectively, with 14 bases between them. The CDR3 covers 14 residues. Germline loops: CDR1 SGDLS, CDR2 YYNGEE. CDR3 sequence reads: CASSSIAVDGELFF. In DNA, the CDR3 is TGTGCCAGCAGCTCGATAGCGGTGGACGGGGAGCTGTTTTTT.

This clonotype was seen many times. CDR3 coding DNA: TGTGCCAGCAGCGCAGACAGGGGTAACTATGGCTACACCTTC. It specifies CASSADRGNYGYTF. This chain uses TRBV7-9 with TRBJ1-2, with 8 bases fitting TRBD1. There are 14 residues in the CDR3. The ends lost 5 bases at V and 1 base at J; junction bases unmatched: 3. Germline V gene lookup returns CDR1 SEHNR and CDR2 FQNEAQ (reference sequence).

The chain links TRBV29-1 to TRBJ2-1; D is uncertain. Germline CDR1 and CDR2: SQVTM and ANQGSEA. V was pared by 4 bases and J by 0 bases, with 7 bases between. CDR3 size: 13 residues. The CDR3 DNA follows: TGCAGCGTTGCGTGGAGCTCCTACAATGAGCAGTTCTTC. It yields the protein CSVAWSSYNEQFF.

V gene TRBV6-2 or TRBV6-3 combines with J gene TRBJ2-7, with a possible D match to TRBD2 (5 bases). This CDR3 region has 13 residues. Trimming removed 2 bases at V and 7 bases at J, with 12 bases between. CDR1 is MNHEY and CDR2 is SVGEGT in the germline V gene. DNA for the CDR3: TGTGCCAGCAGTTACAGCGGTTTGCGAGAGCAGTACTTC. It translates to CASSYSGLREQYF.

The V gene is TRBV28, the J gene TRBJ2-7, with D possibly TRBD1 on 6 matching bases. Germline V gene data show CDR1 as MDHEN and CDR2 as SYDVKM. V lost 8 bases and J lost 2, with 10 bases in between. The CDR3 has 12 amino acids. The CDR3 region is CASVQGPYEQYF. In DNA form, the CDR3 reads TGTGCCAGCGTACAGGGACCCTACGAGCAGTACTTC.

The table lists this clonotype with a few counts. The rearrangement links TRBV20-1 to TRBJ2-7; no clear D gene. Germline V gene lookup returns CDR1 DFQATT and CDR2 SNEGSKA (reference sequence). Trimming shortened V by 3 bases and J by 5 bases, and 8 bases separated the two germline ends. CDR3 length: 11 residues. The CDR3 DNA reads TGCAGTGCTAGGACCCGGAACGAGCAGTACTTC. It specifies CSARTRNEQYF.

In this sample, this clonotype turned up a few times. This sequence joins TRBV6-2 or TRBV6-3 and TRBJ1-1; D call uncertain. Trimming took off 10 bases at V and 1 base at J, with 7 bases between the two ends. The CDR3 has 11 amino acids. Germline CDR1 is MNHEY and CDR2 is SVGEGT. CDR3 bases: TGTGCCACCAACGGGAACACTGAAGCTTTCTTT. This codes for CATNGNTEAFF.

This clonotype was counted a few times. A clone one base away is much larger, so this may be a read error. The chain combines TRBV9 with TRBJ2-5, with 7 positions matching TRBD1. The length of the CDR3 is 13 residues. Trimming cost V 4 bases and J 2 bases; bases outside gene matches: 2. Germline CDR1 SGDLS, CDR2 YYNGEE. In nucleotides, the CDR3 is TGTGCCAGCAGCACGGGACAGCAAGAGACCCAGTACTTC. Protein sequence: CASSTGQQETQYF.

V usage is TRBV3-1 and J usage is TRBJ2-2; D is possibly TRBD2 (6 bases). V was cut by 3 bases and J by 0 bases, with 11 bases left in between. This CDR3 region has 16 residues. Germline lookup yields CDR1 LGHDT and CDR2 YNNKEL (reference sequence). CDR3 nucleotides: TGTGCCAGCAGCCAGGGGGTAGCGGCGAACACCGGGGAGCTGTTTTTT. It is translated as CASSQGVAANTGELFF.

This chain uses TRBV27 with TRBJ2-2; TRBD2 agrees at 7 bases. With V trimmed by 2 bases and J by 5 bases, 11 bases remained unmatched. Germline assignment: CDR1 MNHEY and CDR2 SMNVEV (reference sequence). The CDR3 runs to 17 residues. The CDR3 nucleotides read TGTGCCAGCAGTTTACGGGTTGCGGGAGTTGGGACCGGGGAGCTGTTTTTT. Protein sequence: CASSLRVAGVGTGELFF.

The rearrangement uses TRBV4-3 and TRBJ1-2; 8 nucleotides align to TRBD1. The germline V gene has CDR1 LGHNA and CDR2 YSLEER. The CDR3 is made up of 19 amino acids. Trimming took 0 bases from V and 0 from J; bases not matched to a gene: 12. CDR3 DNA sequence: TGCGCCAGCAGCCAAGATCGTTTCCCAGGGGGCTTAGCTAACTATGGCTACACCTTC. Protein sequence: CASSQDRFPGGLANYGYTF.

This clonotype was detected a few times. The V call is TRBV20-1, the J call TRBJ2-7; unclear D gene. From germline, CDR1 is DFQATT and CDR2 SNEGSKA (reference sequence). There are 12 residues in the CDR3. Trimming removed 3 bases from V and 3 bases from J, with 9 bases in between. The CDR3 nucleotides read TGCAGTGCTAGTGGTCAGGACTACGAGCAGTACTTC. It specifies CSASGQDYEQYF.

The chain uses TRBV20-1 and TRBJ2-5; D gene unclear. The ends were cut back, 5 bases at V and 5 bases at J, with 9 bases in the middle. Per germline, CDR1 DFQATT and CDR2 SNEGSKA (reference sequence). This CDR3 is built from 11 residues. CDR3 loop: CSAWTRETQYF. DNA of the CDR3: TGCAGTGCTTGGACGCGGGAGACCCAGTACTTC.

This clonotype appeared many times. The CDR3 DNA is TGTGCCAGCAGTTACGGGAAACCGGGACAGGTTATGAATGAGCAGTTCTTC. Protein sequence: CASSYGKPGQVMNEQFF. V usage is TRBV6-5 and J usage is TRBJ2-1, with 8 positions matching TRBD1. The germline gives CDR1 MNHEY, CDR2 SVGAGI. CDR3 size: 17 residues. J lost 7 bases, V lost 2 bases, and 13 bases had no gene match.

This clonotype was seen only a few times. J is TRBJ2-1 and V is TRBV18, with D unresolved. The germline gives CDR1 KGHSH, CDR2 LQKENI. V was shortened by 0 bases and J by 6 bases, with 3 bases between the two germline ends. CDR3 size: 12 residues. CDR3 sequence: CASSPPVNEQFF. The CDR3 coding sequence is TGTGCCAGCTCACCACCTGTCAATGAGCAGTTCTTC.

This clonotype has only a few counts. The CDR3: CSAIPGLAKVTDTQYF. CDR3 coding DNA: TGCAGTGCCATACCGGGACTAGCGAAGGTCACAGATACGCAGTATTTT. This rearrangement joins TRBV20-1 to TRBJ2-3; 10 bases line up with TRBD2. The germline V gene encodes CDR1 DFQATT and CDR2 SNEGSKA (reference sequence). J lost 2 bases, V lost 6 bases, and 11 bases had no gene match. The length of the CDR3 is 16 residues.

The chain uses TRBV20-1 and TRBJ1-5, with D tentatively TRBD1 (5 bases). V was trimmed by 6 bases and J by 2 bases, leaving 14 bases between them. This CDR3 has 14 residues. Germline CDR1 and CDR2: DFQATT and SNEGSKA (reference sequence). The CDR3 DNA sequence: TGCAGTGCACCCCAGGGAGGGGGCAATCAGCCCCAGCATTTT. This translates into CSAPQGGGNQPQHF.

This clonotype has more than one count but fewer than ten. The V and J genes are TRBV2 and TRBJ2-2; D is possibly TRBD2 (5 bases). This CDR3 is 17 amino acids long. The V gene's germline CDR1 is SNHLY and CDR2 FYNNEI. Trimming stripped 0 bases from V and 0 bases from J, with 11 bases between. The CDR3 sequence is CASSEAFGRANTGELFF. DNA for the CDR3: TGTGCCAGCAGTGAAGCGTTTGGGCGGGCGAACACCGGGGAGCTGTTTTTT. The full variable domain, its missing parts supplied by reference TRBV2 and TRBJ2-2, is EPEVTQTPSHQVTQMGQEVILRCVPISNHLYFYWYRQILGQKVEFLVSFYNNEISEKSEIFDDQFSVERPDGSNFTLKIRSTKLEDSAMYFCASSEAFGRANTGELFFGEGSRLTVL.

J is TRBJ2-1 and V is TRBV5-1; D call uncertain. V was pared by 2 bases and J by 0 bases, with 9 bases between. The CDR3 is 15 amino acids. Germline assignment: CDR1 SGHRS and CDR2 YFSETQ. CDR3 nucleotide sequence: TGCGCCAGCAGCTTCAGTGCGGTCTCCTACAATGAGCAGTTCTTC. Protein: CASSFSAVSYNEQFF.

The V gene is TRBV29-1, the J gene TRBJ2-1; TRBD2 aligns across 9 bases. CDR3 length: 18 residues. The V and J ends lost 7 bases and 8 bases, in that order; junction bases with no gene match: 24. Germline values: CDR1 SQVTM, CDR2 ANQGSEA. CDR3 loop: CSAAPTGIRGLASDEQFF. The CDR3 coding sequence is TGCAGCGCCGCCCCGACAGGGATAAGGGGACTAGCTTCGGATGAGCAGTTCTTC.

There are many counts of this clonotype. The V gene is TRBV4-3, the J gene TRBJ2-2; no firm D call. From germline, CDR1 is LGHNA and CDR2 YSLEER. The CDR3 sequence is 15 residues long. V shed 3 bases and J shed 0 bases, with 8 bases lying between them. The CDR3 protein is CASSHGLANTGELFF. The CDR3, as DNA: TGCGCCAGCAGCCACGGCTTGGCGAACACCGGGGAGCTGTTTTTT.

This clonotype occurred a few times. The chain recombines TRBV11-2 with TRBJ2-3; 12 bases match TRBD2. The germline CDR1 and CDR2 sequences are SGHAT and FQNNGV. The junction had 11 bases not matched to a gene; V was cut back by 3 bases and J by 1 base. This CDR3 comprises 19 residues. The CDR3 DNA reads TGTGCCAGCAGCTTGACTAGCGGGAGTCCGGCGCGGCGCACAGATACGCAGTATTTT. Amino acids: CASSLTSGSPARRTDTQYF.

There are a few counts of this clonotype. For the CDR3, the DNA is TGCAGCCCGGAGGCCCAGATCCCGGGACTAGCGGGAGGGGGAGATACGCAGTATTTT. It specifies CSPEAQIPGLAGGGDTQYF. This rearrangement joins TRBV29-1 to TRBJ2-3; 16 bases are shared with TRBD2. The V segment lost 8 bases and the J segment 5 bases; nucleotides outside the gene matches: 19. Germline CDR1 SQVTM, CDR2 ANQGSEA. CDR3 length: 19 residues.

There are a few counts of this clonotype. V gene TRBV5-4 combines with J gene TRBJ2-1; 11 nucleotides line up with TRBD2. Germline CDR1 and CDR2: SGHNT and YYREEE (reference sequence). Trimming removed 7 bases from V and 0 bases from J; junction bases left unmatched: 15. This CDR3 region has 19 residues. CDR3 protein: CASGISGTSGFSSYNEQFF. The CDR3 DNA reads as TGTGCCAGCGGTATATCCGGGACTAGCGGTTTTAGCTCCTACAATGAGCAGTTCTTC.